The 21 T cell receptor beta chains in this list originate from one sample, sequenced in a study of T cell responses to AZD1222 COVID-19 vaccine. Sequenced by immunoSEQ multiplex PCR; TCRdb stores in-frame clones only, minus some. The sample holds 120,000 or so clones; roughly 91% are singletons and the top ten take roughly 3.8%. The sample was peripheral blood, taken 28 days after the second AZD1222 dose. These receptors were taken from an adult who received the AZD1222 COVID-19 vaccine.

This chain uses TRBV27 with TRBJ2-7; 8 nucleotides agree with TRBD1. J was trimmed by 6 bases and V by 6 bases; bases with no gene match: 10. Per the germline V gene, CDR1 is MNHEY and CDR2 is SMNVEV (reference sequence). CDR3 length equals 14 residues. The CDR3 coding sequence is TGTGCCAGCAGACCACGCCGGACAGGGTCCGAGCAGTACTTC. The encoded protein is CASRPRRTGSEQYF.

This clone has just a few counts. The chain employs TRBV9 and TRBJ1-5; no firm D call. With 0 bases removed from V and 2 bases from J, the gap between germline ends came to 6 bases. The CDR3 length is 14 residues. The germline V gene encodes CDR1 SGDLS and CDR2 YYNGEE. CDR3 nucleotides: TGTGCCAGCAGCGTAGAGCAGGGCAATCAGCCCCAGCATTTT. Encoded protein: CASSVEQGNQPQHF.

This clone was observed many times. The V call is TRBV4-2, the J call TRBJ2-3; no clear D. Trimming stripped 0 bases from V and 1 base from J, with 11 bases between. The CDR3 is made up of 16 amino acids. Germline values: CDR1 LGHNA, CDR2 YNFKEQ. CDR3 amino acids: CASSQDMADRTDTQYF. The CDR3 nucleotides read TGTGCCAGCAGCCAAGATATGGCGGACCGCACAGATACGCAGTATTTT.

The CDR3 region has the DNA TGTGCCAGCAGCCCTCGGGGAGGGGGAAATCAGCCCCAGCATTTT. It encodes CASSPRGGGNQPQHF. V gene TRBV6-2 or TRBV6-3 combines with J gene TRBJ1-5; possibly TRBD1 for D (6 bases). This CDR3 has 15 residues. V lost 6 bases and J lost 4, with 16 bases in between. Germline CDR1 and CDR2: MNHEY and SVGEGT.

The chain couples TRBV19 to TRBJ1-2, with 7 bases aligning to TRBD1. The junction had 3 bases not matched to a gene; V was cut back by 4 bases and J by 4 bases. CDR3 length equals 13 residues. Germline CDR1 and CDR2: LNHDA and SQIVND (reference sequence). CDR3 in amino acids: CASSRTGVYGYTF. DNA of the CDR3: TGTGCCAGTAGTAGGACAGGAGTCTATGGCTACACCTTC. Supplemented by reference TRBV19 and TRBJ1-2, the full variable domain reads DGGITQSPKYLFRKEGQNVTLSCEQNLNHDAMYWYRQDPGQGLRLIYYSQIVNDFQKGDIAEGYSVSREKKESFPLTVTSAQKNPTAFYLCASSRTGVYGYTFGSGTRLTVV.

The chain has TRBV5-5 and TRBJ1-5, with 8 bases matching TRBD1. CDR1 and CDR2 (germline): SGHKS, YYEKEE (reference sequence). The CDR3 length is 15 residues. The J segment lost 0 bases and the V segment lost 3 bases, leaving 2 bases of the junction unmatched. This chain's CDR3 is CASSSGGRSNQPQHF. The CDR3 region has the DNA TGTGCCAGCAGCTCAGGGGGCCGTAGCAATCAGCCCCAGCATTTT.

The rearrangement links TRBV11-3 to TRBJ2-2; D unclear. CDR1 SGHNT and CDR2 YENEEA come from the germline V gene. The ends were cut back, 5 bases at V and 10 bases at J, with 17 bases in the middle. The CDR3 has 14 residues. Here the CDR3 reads CASSVTDGWQELFF. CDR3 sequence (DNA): TGTGCCAGCAGCGTAACGGACGGGTGGCAGGAGCTGTTTTTT.

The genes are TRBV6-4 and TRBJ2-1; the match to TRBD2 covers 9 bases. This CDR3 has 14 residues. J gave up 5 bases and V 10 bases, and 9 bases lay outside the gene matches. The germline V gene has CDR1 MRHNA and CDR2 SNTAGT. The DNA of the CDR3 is TGTGCCACCCGGCGTAGCGGGAGTGACAATGAGCAGTTCTTC. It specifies CATRRSGSDNEQFF.

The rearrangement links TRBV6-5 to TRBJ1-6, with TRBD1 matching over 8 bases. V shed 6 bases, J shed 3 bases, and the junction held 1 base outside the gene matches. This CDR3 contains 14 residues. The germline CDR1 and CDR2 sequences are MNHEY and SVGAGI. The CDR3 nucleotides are TGTGCCAGCAGAGGACAGGGCTATAATTCACCCCTCCACTTT. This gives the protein CASRGQGYNSPLHF.

In DNA, the CDR3 is TGTGCCATCACCCAGCCAGGGGGTCTGAACACTGAAGCTTTCTTT. Protein product: CAITQPGGLNTEAFF. The rearrangement joins TRBV10-3 to TRBJ1-1, with TRBD1 matching over 7 bases. This CDR3 spans 15 amino acids. J lost 0 bases, V lost 7 bases, and 8 bases had no gene match. Looked up from germline, CDR1 is ENHRY and CDR2 is SYGVKD.

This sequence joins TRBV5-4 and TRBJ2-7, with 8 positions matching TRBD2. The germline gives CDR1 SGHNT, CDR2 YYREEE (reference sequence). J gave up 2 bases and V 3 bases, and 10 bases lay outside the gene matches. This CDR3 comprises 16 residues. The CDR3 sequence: CASSSPGGGSPYEQYF. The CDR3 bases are TGTGCCAGCAGCTCCCCGGGCGGGGGGTCACCCTACGAGCAGTACTTC. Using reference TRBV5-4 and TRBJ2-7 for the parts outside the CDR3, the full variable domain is ETGVTQSPTHLIKTRGQQVTLRCSSQSGHNTVSWYQQALGQGPQFIFQYYREEENGRGNFPPRFSGLQFPNYSSELNVNALELDDSALYLCASSSPGGGSPYEQYFGPGTRLTVT.

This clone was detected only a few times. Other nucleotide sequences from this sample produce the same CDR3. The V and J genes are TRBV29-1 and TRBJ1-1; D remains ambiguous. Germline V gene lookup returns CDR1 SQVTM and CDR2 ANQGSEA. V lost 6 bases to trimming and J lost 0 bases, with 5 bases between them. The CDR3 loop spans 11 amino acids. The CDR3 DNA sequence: TGCAGCGTCGGAGTGAACACTGAAGCTTTCTTT. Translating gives CSVGVNTEAFF.

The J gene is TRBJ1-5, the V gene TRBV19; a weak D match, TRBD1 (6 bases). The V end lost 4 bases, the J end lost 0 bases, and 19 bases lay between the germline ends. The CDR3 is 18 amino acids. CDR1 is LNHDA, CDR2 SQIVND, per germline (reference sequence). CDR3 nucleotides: TGTGCCAGTAGTACCCCGATGGGGGCCGGTTATAGCAATCAGCCCCAGCATTTT. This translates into CASSTPMGAGYSNQPQHF.

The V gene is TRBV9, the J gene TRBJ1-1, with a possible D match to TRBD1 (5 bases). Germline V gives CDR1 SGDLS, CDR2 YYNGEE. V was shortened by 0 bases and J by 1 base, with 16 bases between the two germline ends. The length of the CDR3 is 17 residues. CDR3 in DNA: TGTGCCAGCAGCGTAGAGGGAGGGCCGGGGCCGAACACTGAAGCTTTCTTT. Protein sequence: CASSVEGGPGPNTEAFF. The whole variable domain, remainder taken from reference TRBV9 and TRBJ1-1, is DSGVTQTPKHLITATGQRVTLRCSPRSGDLSVYWYQQSLDQGLQFLIQYYNGEERAKGNILERFSAQQFPDLHSELNLSSLELGDSALYFCASSVEGGPGPNTEAFFGQGTRLTVV.

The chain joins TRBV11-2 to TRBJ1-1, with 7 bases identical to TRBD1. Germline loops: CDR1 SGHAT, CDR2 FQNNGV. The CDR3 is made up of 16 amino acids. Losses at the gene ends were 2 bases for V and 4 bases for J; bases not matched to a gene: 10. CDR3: CASSLSYRGRGTEAFF. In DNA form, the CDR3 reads TGTGCCAGCAGCTTAAGTTACAGGGGCCGTGGCACTGAAGCTTTCTTT. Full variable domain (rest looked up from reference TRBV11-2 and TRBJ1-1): EAGVAQSPRYKIIEKRQSVAFWCNPISGHATLYWYQQILGQGPKLLIQFQNNGVVDDSQLPKDRFSAERLKGVDSTLKIQPAKLEDSAVYLCASSLSYRGRGTEAFFGQGTRLTVV.

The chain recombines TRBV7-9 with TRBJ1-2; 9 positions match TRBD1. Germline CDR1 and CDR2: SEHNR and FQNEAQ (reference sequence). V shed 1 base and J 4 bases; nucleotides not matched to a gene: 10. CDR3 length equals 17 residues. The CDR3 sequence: CASSLDRDRELSYGYTF. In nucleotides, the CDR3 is TGTGCCAGCAGCTTAGACCGGGACAGGGAATTGAGCTATGGCTACACCTTC. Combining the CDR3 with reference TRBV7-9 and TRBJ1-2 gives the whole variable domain DTGVSQNPRHKITKRGQNVTFRCDPISEHNRLYWYRQTLGQGPEFLTYFQNEAQLEKSRLLSDRFSAERPKGSFSTLEIQRTEQGDSAMYLCASSLDRDRELSYGYTFGSGTRLTVV.

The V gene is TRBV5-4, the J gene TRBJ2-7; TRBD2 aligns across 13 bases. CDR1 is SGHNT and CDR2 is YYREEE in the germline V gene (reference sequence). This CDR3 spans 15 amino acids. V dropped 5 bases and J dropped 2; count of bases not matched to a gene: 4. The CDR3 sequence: CASRGGLAGTYEQYF. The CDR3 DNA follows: TGTGCCAGCAGGGGGGGACTAGCGGGAACCTACGAGCAGTACTTC.

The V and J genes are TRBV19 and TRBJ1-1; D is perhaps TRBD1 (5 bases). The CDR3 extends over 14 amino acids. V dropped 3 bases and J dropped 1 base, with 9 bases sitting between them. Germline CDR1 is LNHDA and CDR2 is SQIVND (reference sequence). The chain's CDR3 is CASSIRQPNTEAFF. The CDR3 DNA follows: TGTGCCAGTAGTATTAGACAGCCGAACACTGAAGCTTTCTTT.

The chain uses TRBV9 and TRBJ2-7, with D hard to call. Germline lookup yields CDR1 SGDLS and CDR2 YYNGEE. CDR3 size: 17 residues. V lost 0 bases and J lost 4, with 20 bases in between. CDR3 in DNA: TGTGCCAGCAGCGTAGAGGGCAGCTCTGCTGACGGGTACGAGCAGTACTTC. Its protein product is CASSVEGSSADGYEQYF.

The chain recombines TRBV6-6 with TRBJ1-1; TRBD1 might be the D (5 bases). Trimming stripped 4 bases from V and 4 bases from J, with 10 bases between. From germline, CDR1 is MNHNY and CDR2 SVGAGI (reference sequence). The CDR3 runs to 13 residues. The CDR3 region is CASSLGGVTEAFF. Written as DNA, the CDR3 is TGTGCCAGCAGTTTGGGGGGTGTCACTGAAGCTTTCTTT.

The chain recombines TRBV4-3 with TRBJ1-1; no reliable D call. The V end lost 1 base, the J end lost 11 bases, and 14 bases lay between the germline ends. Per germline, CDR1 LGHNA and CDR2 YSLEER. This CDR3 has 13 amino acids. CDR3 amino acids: CASSQVAGETAFF. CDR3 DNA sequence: TGCGCCAGCAGCCAAGTGGCCGGTGAAACGGCTTTCTTT.